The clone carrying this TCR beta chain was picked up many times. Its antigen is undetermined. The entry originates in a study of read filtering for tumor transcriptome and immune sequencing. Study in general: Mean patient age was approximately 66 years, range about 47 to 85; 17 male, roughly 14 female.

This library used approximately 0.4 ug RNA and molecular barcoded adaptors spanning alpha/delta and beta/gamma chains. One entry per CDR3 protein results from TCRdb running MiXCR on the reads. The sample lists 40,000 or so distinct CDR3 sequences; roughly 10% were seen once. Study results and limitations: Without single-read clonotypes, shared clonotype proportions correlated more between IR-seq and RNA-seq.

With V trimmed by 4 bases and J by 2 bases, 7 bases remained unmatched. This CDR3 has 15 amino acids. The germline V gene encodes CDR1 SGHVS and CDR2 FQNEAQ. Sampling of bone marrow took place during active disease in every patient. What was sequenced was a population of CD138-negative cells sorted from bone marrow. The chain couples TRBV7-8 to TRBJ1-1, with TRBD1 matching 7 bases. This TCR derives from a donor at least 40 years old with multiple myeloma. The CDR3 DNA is TGTGCCAGCAGCTGGTACAGGGGAACAAACACTGAAGCTTTCTTT. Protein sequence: CASSWYRGTNTEAFF.